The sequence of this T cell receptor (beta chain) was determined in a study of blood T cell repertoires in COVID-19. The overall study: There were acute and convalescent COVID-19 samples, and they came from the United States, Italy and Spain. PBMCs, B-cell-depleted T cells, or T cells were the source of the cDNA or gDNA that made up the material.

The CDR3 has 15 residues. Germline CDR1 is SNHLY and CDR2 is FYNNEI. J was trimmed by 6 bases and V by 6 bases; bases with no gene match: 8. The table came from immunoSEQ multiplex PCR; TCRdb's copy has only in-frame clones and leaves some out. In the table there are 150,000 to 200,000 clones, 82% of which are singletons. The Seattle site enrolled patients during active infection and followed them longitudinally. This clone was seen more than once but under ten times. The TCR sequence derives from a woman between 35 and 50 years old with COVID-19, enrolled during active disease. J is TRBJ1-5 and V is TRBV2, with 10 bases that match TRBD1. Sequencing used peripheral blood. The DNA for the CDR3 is TGTGCCAGCAGGGAGGGACAGGGGACGGCTCAGCCCCAGCATTTT. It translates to CASREGQGTAQPQHF.